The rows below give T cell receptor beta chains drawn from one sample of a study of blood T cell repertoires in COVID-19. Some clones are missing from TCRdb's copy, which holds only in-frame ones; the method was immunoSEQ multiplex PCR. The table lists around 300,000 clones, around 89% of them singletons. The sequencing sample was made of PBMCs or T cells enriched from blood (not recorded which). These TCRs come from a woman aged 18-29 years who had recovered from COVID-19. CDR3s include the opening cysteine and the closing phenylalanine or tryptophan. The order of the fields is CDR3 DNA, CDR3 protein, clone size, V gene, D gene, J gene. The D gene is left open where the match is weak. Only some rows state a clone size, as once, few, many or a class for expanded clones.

DNA: TGTGCCAGCAGCTTAGGTGGGGGGGGATACAATGAGCAGTTCTTC; CDR3: CASSLGGGGYNEQFF; size: .; V: TRBV7-2; D: TRBD2; J: TRBJ2-1
DNA: TGTGCCAGCTCACCCTACCCCGGGACAGGGTTCCACGAGCAGTACTTC; CDR3: CASSPYPGTGFHEQYF; size: .; V: TRBV18; D: TRBD1; J: TRBJ2-7
DNA: TGTGCCAGCAGTCTCGGGACAGGGAGCGGCTACACCTTC; CDR3: CASSLGTGSGYTF; size: .; V: TRBV12-3/TRBV12-4; D: TRBD1; J: TRBJ1-2
DNA: TGTGCCAGCAGTTTACTCTCGAGGGCGGGAACCCAGCATTTT; CDR3: CASSLLSRAGTQHF; size: once; V: TRBV28; D: .; J: TRBJ1-5
DNA: TGTGCCAGCAGCTTTAAGGGGGATTCCTCGGGAGGCTACACCTTC; CDR3: CASSFKGDSSGGYTF; size: once; V: TRBV7-6; D: .; J: TRBJ1-2
DNA: TGTGCTAGTGGTCGTCAGACAGGGGTGTGGACAGATACGCAGTATTTT; CDR3: CASGRQTGVWTDTQYF; size: .; V: TRBV12-5; D: TRBD1; J: TRBJ2-3
DNA: TGTGCCAGCAGTTTGCTAGAGGGATCACCCCTCCACTTT; CDR3: CASSLLEGSPLHF; size: .; V: TRBV12-3/TRBV12-4; D: .; J: TRBJ1-6
DNA: TGTGCCAGTAGTATAAGGGGCCTTAATGAAAAACTGTTTTTT; CDR3: CASSIRGLNEKLFF; size: once; V: TRBV19; D: .; J: TRBJ1-4
DNA: TGCGCCAGCAGTGGACAGGTCAACTCACCCCTCCACTTT; CDR3: CASSGQVNSPLHF; size: .; V: TRBV10-1; D: .; J: TRBJ1-6
DNA: TGTGCCAGCAGCCAAGGAGGCACTGAAGCTTTCTTT; CDR3: CASSQGGTEAFF; size: .; V: TRBV3-1/TRBV3-2; D: .; J: TRBJ1-1
DNA: TGTGCCAGCTCAATCAGGGGGTTTGATTCACCCCTCCACTTT; CDR3: CASSIRGFDSPLHF; size: .; V: TRBV18; D: TRBD1; J: TRBJ1-6
DNA: TGTGCCAGCAGTTTTGTACTAGCGGGCAGATACGAGCAGTACTTC; CDR3: CASSFVLAGRYEQYF; size: .; V: TRBV28; D: TRBD2; J: TRBJ2-7
DNA: TGTGCCAGCAGCTCAACTGGGACAGGCTACTCTGGGGCCAACGTCCTGACTTTC; CDR3: CASSSTGTGYSGANVLTF; size: once; V: TRBV3-1/TRBV3-2; D: TRBD1; J: TRBJ2-6
DNA: TGTGCCAGCAGTACTCGACAGGCCATCGATAGCAATCAGCCCCAGCATTTT; CDR3: CASSTRQAIDSNQPQHF; size: .; V: TRBV27; D: .; J: TRBJ1-5
DNA: TGTGCCAGCAGCTGGGAAGGGACTAGAGTTTACACCGGGGAGCTGTTTTTT; CDR3: CASSWEGTRVYTGELFF; size: .; V: TRBV11-2; D: TRBD2; J: TRBJ2-2
DNA: TGTGCCAGCAGTTCGTACCGACAGGGTTTCAGCAATCAGCCCCAGCATTTT; CDR3: CASSSYRQGFSNQPQHF; size: .; V: TRBV27; D: TRBD1; J: TRBJ1-5
DNA: TGTGCTAGCAGCCAAACGGTTTACACTGAAGCTTTCTTT; CDR3: CASSQTVYTEAFF; size: .; V: TRBV7-7; D: .; J: TRBJ1-1
DNA: TGTGCCACCAGTGGACACGATGAAAAACTGTTTTTT; CDR3: CATSGHDEKLFF; size: .; V: TRBV24-1; D: .; J: TRBJ1-4
DNA: TGTGCCAGCAGCTCGTTGGGGCCTAGCGGGGGCGGTGGAGATACGCAGTATTTT; CDR3: CASSSLGPSGGGGDTQYF; size: .; V: TRBV6-2/TRBV6-3; D: TRBD2; J: TRBJ2-3
DNA: TGCGCCAGCAGCTTGGACGGCGCGGGGGGCTACACCTTC; CDR3: CASSLDGAGGYTF; size: .; V: TRBV5-1; D: .; J: TRBJ1-2
DNA: TGTGCCAGCTCACCATCGGTCCACCCAAGTTCCCGTGCGGTGGCCTTC; CDR3: CASSPSVHPSSRAVAF; size: .; V: TRBV18; D: .; J: TRBJ1-2
DNA: TGCGCCAGCAGTCAATCGAAAGCCCCACTAGGAAACACCATATATTTT; CDR3: CASSQSKAPLGNTIYF; size: .; V: TRBV23-1; D: .; J: TRBJ1-3
DNA: TGTGCCAGCAGCTTAGGGGGGACTAGCGGGAGCACAGATACGCAGTATTTT; CDR3: CASSLGGTSGSTDTQYF; size: .; V: TRBV7-6; D: TRBD2; J: TRBJ2-3
DNA: TGTGCCAGCAGCGTAGAGGCACGGGGCTCTGGAAACACCATATATTTT; CDR3: CASSVEARGSGNTIYF; size: once; V: TRBV9; D: .; J: TRBJ1-3
DNA: TGTGCCAGCAGCCACCACTCCAGGGAAAGGGAGTACTTC; CDR3: CASSHHSREREYF; size: .; V: TRBV7-6; D: .; J: TRBJ2-5
DNA: TGTGCCAGCAGTTATGCAGACACAGATACGCAGTATTTT; CDR3: CASSYADTDTQYF; size: .; V: TRBV6-5; D: .; J: TRBJ2-3
DNA: TGTGCCAGCAGTTTATCGTCAAATCCACGGGGGAACTATGGCTACACCTTC; CDR3: CASSLSSNPRGNYGYTF; size: .; V: TRBV27; D: .; J: TRBJ1-2
DNA: TGCAGCGTTAAAGGGGACGGGGGCACCGGGGAGCTGTTTTTT; CDR3: CSVKGDGGTGELFF; size: .; V: TRBV29-1; D: .; J: TRBJ2-2
DNA: TGTGCCAGCAGCCACGGGGGTAGCTGTACCTACAATGAGCAGTTCTTC; CDR3: CASSHGGSCTYNEQFF; size: .; V: TRBV21-1; D: .; J: TRBJ2-1
DNA: TGTGCCAGCAGCTTGTCGGCACCGGGACTAGCGGGGGGTAGGGATGAGCAGTTCTTC; CDR3: CASSLSAPGLAGGRDEQFF; size: .; V: TRBV5-5; D: TRBD2; J: TRBJ2-1
DNA: TGTGCCAGCAGCAAGGCGGGGGCGGGGGAGACCCAGTACTTC; CDR3: CASSKAGAGETQYF; size: .; V: TRBV3-1/TRBV3-2; D: .; J: TRBJ2-5
DNA: TGTGCCAGCAGCCCAGGATTTAGGACAGACCATTACACAGATACGCAGTATTTT; CDR3: CASSPGFRTDHYTDTQYF; size: .; V: TRBV5-6; D: .; J: TRBJ2-3
DNA: TGTGCCAGCAGCTTAGGTGGCGGGGGCCGTGACTACAATGAGCAGTTCTTC; CDR3: CASSLGGGGRDYNEQFF; size: .; V: TRBV7-9; D: .; J: TRBJ2-1
DNA: TGTGCCATCAGTGAGCCGGGTGGGGGGCAGCCCCAGCATTTT; CDR3: CAISEPGGGQPQHF; size: .; V: TRBV10-3; D: .; J: TRBJ1-5
DNA: TGTGCCAGCAGTGAAACAGGTGCAGGGTTGGCCGGGGAGCTGTTTTTT; CDR3: CASSETGAGLAGELFF; size: .; V: TRBV2; D: .; J: TRBJ2-2
DNA: TGCAGCGCTGTACGGGGGACGAACACTGAAGCTTTCTTT; CDR3: CSAVRGTNTEAFF; size: .; V: TRBV29-1; D: .; J: TRBJ1-1
DNA: TGTGCCACATACAGGGATATAAGAGACGAGCAGTACTTC; CDR3: CATYRDIRDEQYF; size: .; V: TRBV28; D: .; J: TRBJ2-7
DNA: TGCGCCAGCAGCTTATTCGCACAGGGTACCATCGGCTCTGGAAACACCATATATTTT; CDR3: CASSLFAQGTIGSGNTIYF; size: .; V: TRBV5-1; D: .; J: TRBJ1-3
DNA: TGTGCCAGCAGCTCTACCTTGGGCCTCGGAAACACCATATATTTT; CDR3: CASSSTLGLGNTIYF; size: once; V: TRBV5-5; D: .; J: TRBJ1-3
DNA: TGTGCCAGCAGCCAACAACAGGGTATGCTTGAAAAACTGTTTTTT; CDR3: CASSQQQGMLEKLFF; size: .; V: TRBV4-2; D: .; J: TRBJ1-4
DNA: TGTGCCAGCAGCCCCGGGACTAGCGGCACCGGGGAGCTGTTTTTT; CDR3: CASSPGTSGTGELFF; size: .; V: TRBV7-6; D: TRBD2; J: TRBJ2-2
DNA: TGTGCCAGTAGCATATCACAGGGGATCGGCAATCAGCCCCAGCATTTT; CDR3: CASSISQGIGNQPQHF; size: .; V: TRBV19; D: TRBD1; J: TRBJ1-5
DNA: TGCGCCAGCAGCCCCTATGGACACGTTCAGGAGCCCCAGCATTTT; CDR3: CASSPYGHVQEPQHF; size: once; V: TRBV4-1; D: .; J: TRBJ1-5
DNA: TGCGCCAGCACCACAGCTCCGGGACAGATAAACACTGAAGCTTTCTTT; CDR3: CASTTAPGQINTEAFF; size: .; V: TRBV5-1; D: TRBD1; J: TRBJ1-1
DNA: TGTGCCAGTCAACCGGGACAGACCTATGGCTACACCTTC; CDR3: CASQPGQTYGYTF; size: .; V: TRBV28; D: TRBD1; J: TRBJ1-2
DNA: TGTGCCAGCAGAATAACCCGGGACAGGGGTTTAACTTTCTTT; CDR3: CASRITRDRGLTFF; size: .; V: TRBV6-6; D: TRBD1; J: TRBJ1-1